This entry features one T cell receptor beta chain sequence. Other DNA sequences in this specimen translate into the identical CDR3. Naivety among CD8 cells was defined by CD45RO negativity and positive CCR7 selection, thereby excluding terminally differentiated effector memory CD45RA+ cells. Sequenced by immunoSEQ multiplex PCR; TCRdb stores in-frame clones only, minus some. The sample carries about 2,200,000 clones, roughly 91% recorded once. The data stem from a study of shared clonotypes between healthy human individuals. The CDR3 sequence is 16 residues long. J was trimmed by 0 bases and V by 1 base; bases with no gene match: 0. Germline CDR1 reads SNHLY; CDR2 reads FYNNEI.

The gene calls are TRBV2 and TRBJ2-3, with TRBD2 matching 11 bases. The sample comprised naive CD8+ T cells from PBMCs. The TCR sequence derives from a man between 18 and 35 years old in good health. Some clones in this sample may be carry-over from other donors' samples. CDR3 in DNA: TGTGCCAGCAGTGAAGGACTAGCGGGGAGCACAGATACGCAGTATTTT. This encodes CASSEGLAGSTDTQYF. Full variable domain (remainder filled in from reference TRBV2 and TRBJ2-3): EPEVTQTPSHQVTQMGQEVILRCVPISNHLYFYWYRQILGQKVEFLVSFYNNEISEKSEIFDDQFSVERPDGSNFTLKIRSTKLEDSAMYFCASSEGLAGSTDTQYFGPGTRLTVL.